The 29 T cell receptor beta chains in this list originate from one sample, sequenced in a study of shared clonotypes between healthy human individuals. Assay used: immunoSEQ multiplex PCR; TCRdb lists only in-frame clones, some missing. The sample lists 2 million or so clones, roughly 95% occurring once. The sequenced material came from naive CD4+ T cells sorted from blood. Regarding subset: CD45RA+ positively selected. These receptors were obtained from a man between 18 and 35 years old in good health.

The chain carries TRBV27 and TRBJ1-1, with a weak D call TRBD1 (5 bases). Germline CDR1 reads MNHEY; CDR2 reads SMNVEV (reference sequence). Trimming took off 8 bases at V and 7 bases at J, with 14 bases between the two ends. This CDR3 is 12 amino acids long. The CDR3 is CASGGVFGEAFF. The CDR3 nucleotides read TGTGCCAGCGGGGGGGTTTTTGGTGAAGCTTTCTTT.

The chain has TRBV20-1 and TRBJ1-1; no definite D call. From germline, CDR1 is DFQATT and CDR2 SNEGSKA (reference sequence). The CDR3 runs 11 residues. Deletions cut 6 bases from V and 7 bases from J, with 12 bases between. CDR3 in amino acids: CSARSEGEAFF. CDR3 sequence (DNA): TGCAGTGCCAGGTCGGAGGGTGAAGCTTTCTTT.

The rearrangement links TRBV10-3 to TRBJ2-1, with 9 bases that match TRBD2. Germline trimming cut 4 bases from V and 8 bases from J; bases unmatched to any gene: 9. Germline V CDR1 and CDR2: ENHRY, SYGVKD. The CDR3 runs to 15 residues. The DNA of the CDR3 is TGTGCCATCAGTGTAGGCGGGAGGGCCACAGATGAGCAGTTCTTC. Translated: CAISVGGRATDEQFF.

In this sample, this clone turned up once. Additional DNA sequences in this sample encode the identical CDR3. This chain links TRBV10-3 with TRBJ2-1, with TRBD1 identical over 9 bases. CDR3 length: 14 amino acids. The V and J ends lost 9 bases and 1 base, in that order; junction bases with no gene match: 4. The V gene's germline CDR1 is ENHRY and CDR2 SYGVKD. The CDR3 sequence: CAIRDRESYNEQFF. As DNA, the CDR3 is TGTGCCATTCGGGACAGGGAGTCCTACAATGAGCAGTTCTTC.

V is TRBV6-1 and J is TRBJ2-3; D call uncertain. Germline V gene lookup returns CDR1 MNHNS and CDR2 SASEGT. Trimming left V 4 bases short and J 0 bases short, with 5 bases between. The CDR3 has 13 amino acids. The chain's CDR3 is CASSARSTDTQYF. The CDR3 DNA is TGTGCCAGCAGTGCTCGCAGCACAGATACGCAGTATTTT.

This clone was observed many times. J is TRBJ2-3 and V is TRBV4-3; no reliable D call. The CDR3 loop spans 15 amino acids. The germline V gene has CDR1 LGHNA and CDR2 YSLEER. Trimming left V 5 bases short and J 0 bases short, with 12 bases between. CDR3: CASSVSEISTDTQYF. Written as DNA, the CDR3 is TGCGCCAGCAGCGTAAGCGAAATTAGCACAGATACGCAGTATTTT.

Note on this clone: Additional DNA sequences in this sample encode the identical CDR3. The V gene is TRBV18, the J gene TRBJ2-5; D uncertain. Trimming took 1 base from V and 0 from J, leaving 3 bases between them. Germline V gene sequence: CDR1 KGHSH, CDR2 LQKENI. The CDR3 is made up of 13 amino acids. The CDR3 reads CASSPLDQETQYF. The CDR3 DNA is TGTGCCAGCTCACCACTAGACCAAGAGACCCAGTACTTC. The variable domain in full, with the rest retrieved from reference TRBV18 and TRBJ2-5, is NAGVMQNPRHLVRRRGQEARLRCSPMKGHSHVYWYRQLPEEGLKFMVYLQKENIIDESGMPKERFSAEFPKEGPSILRIQQVVRGDSAAYFCASSPLDQETQYFGPGTRLLVL.

V usage is TRBV6-6 and J usage is TRBJ1-5, with a weak D call TRBD1 (5 bases). Trimming pared 6 bases from V and 4 bases from J, leaving 10 bases between. CDR3 size: 13 residues. Germline assignment: CDR1 MNHNY and CDR2 SVGAGI (reference sequence). The CDR3 region has the DNA TGTGCCAGCAGCTCCAAGGGGAATCAGCCCCAGCATTTT. Translating it yields CASSSKGNQPQHF.

V usage is TRBV15 and J usage is TRBJ2-7; D unresolved. Germline V gene sequence: CDR1 LNHNV, CDR2 YYDKDF (reference sequence). The CDR3 covers 13 residues. V shed 0 bases and J shed 6 bases, with 9 bases lying between them. In DNA form, the CDR3 reads TGTGCCACCAGCAGAGATCCTCTTGGCGAGCAGTACTTC. The encoded protein is CATSRDPLGEQYF.

The gene calls are TRBV28 and TRBJ1-1; 7 bases fit TRBD1. With V trimmed by 5 bases and J by 2 bases, 14 bases remained unmatched. The germline V gene encodes CDR1 MDHEN and CDR2 SYDVKM. The length of the CDR3 is 17 residues. Written as DNA, the CDR3 is TGTGCCAGCAGTGCCAGACAGGGCAGTACGGGTAACACTGAAGCTTTCTTT. This sequence encodes CASSARQGSTGNTEAFF.

V and J are TRBV2 and TRBJ2-7, with D possibly matching TRBD1 (6 bases). V gave up 5 bases and J gave up 6 bases, with 8 bases separating them. Germline loops: CDR1 SNHLY, CDR2 FYNNEI. This CDR3 has 11 residues. This CDR3 is CASSRRGEQYF. The CDR3, as DNA: TGTGCCAGCAGTCGCAGGGGCGAGCAGTACTTC.

The V and J genes are TRBV28 and TRBJ1-5, with TRBD1 matching over 7 bases. Germline values: CDR1 MDHEN, CDR2 SYDVKM. The ends lost 6 bases at V and 6 bases at J; junction bases unmatched: 5. CDR3 size: 13 residues. The CDR3 region is CASRLTGVQPQHF. The CDR3, as DNA: TGTGCCAGCAGACTCACAGGGGTTCAGCCCCAGCATTTT. The whole variable domain, filled in from reference TRBV28 and TRBJ1-5, reads DVKVTQSSRYLVKRTGEKVFLECVQDMDHENMFWYRQDPGLGLRLIYFSYDVKMKEKGDIPEGYSVSREKKERFSLILESASTNQTSMYLCASRLTGVQPQHFGDGTRLSIL.

The rearrangement joins TRBV5-6 to TRBJ1-2; D call uncertain. In germline, CDR1 is SGHDT, CDR2 YYEEEE. The CDR3 is 15 amino acids. Trimming stripped 2 bases from V and 0 bases from J, with 11 bases between. In nucleotides, the CDR3 is TGTGCCAGCAGCTTTTTGGAGTCTGCTAACTATGGCTACACCTTC. Its protein product is CASSFLESANYGYTF.

The rearrangement joins TRBV4-3 to TRBJ1-6; D call uncertain. The germline V gene encodes CDR1 LGHNA and CDR2 YSLEER. The V gene lost 0 bases and the J gene lost 10 bases, with 10 bases spanning the gap. The CDR3 consists of 14 residues. This CDR3 reads CASSQDWAVSPLHF. CDR3 in DNA: TGCGCCAGCAGCCAAGATTGGGCAGTGTCACCCCTCCACTTT.

J is TRBJ2-7 and V is TRBV2; D might be TRBD2 (5 bases). The CDR3 loop spans 15 amino acids. Germline V gives CDR1 SNHLY, CDR2 FYNNEI. The germline V and J ends were trimmed by 8 bases and 1 base, with 18 bases remaining between them. The CDR3 spells CASSAREGPSYEQYF. CDR3 coding DNA: TGTGCCAGCTCCGCCCGGGAAGGGCCTTCCTACGAGCAGTACTTC. Variable domain in full (rest from reference TRBV2 and TRBJ2-7): EPEVTQTPSHQVTQMGQEVILRCVPISNHLYFYWYRQILGQKVEFLVSFYNNEISEKSEIFDDQFSVERPDGSNFTLKIRSTKLEDSAMYFCASSAREGPSYEQYFGPGTRLTVT.

J is TRBJ1-6 and V is TRBV5-1; no reliable D call. V was cut by 0 bases and J by 8 bases, with 12 bases left in between. The germline CDR1 and CDR2 sequences are SGHRS and YFSETQ. This CDR3 contains 15 residues. The CDR3 coding sequence is TGCGCCAGCAGCTTGGTTGTGGGCCCCGATTCACCCCTCCACTTT. Its translation: CASSLVVGPDSPLHF.

The chain uses TRBV7-2 and TRBJ2-7; 7 bases map to TRBD1. The V gene end was trimmed by 5 bases and the J gene end by 5 bases; junction bases not matched to a gene: 9. CDR3 size: 14 residues. The germline V gene encodes CDR1 SGHTA and CDR2 FQGNSA. CDR3 protein: CASSRTGDVNEQYF. In DNA form, the CDR3 reads TGTGCCAGCAGCCGAACAGGGGACGTAAACGAGCAGTACTTC. Complete variable domain (other parts from reference TRBV7-2 and TRBJ2-7): GAGVSQSPSNKVTEKGKDVELRCDPISGHTALYWYRQSLGQGLEFLIYFQGNSAPDKSGLPSDRFSAERTGGSVSTLTIQRTQQEDSAVYLCASSRTGDVNEQYFGPGTRLTVT.

The rearrangement uses TRBV30 and TRBJ2-3; 7 bases agree with TRBD2. The V and J ends lost 0 bases and 9 bases, in that order; junction bases with no gene match: 3. This CDR3 spans 12 amino acids. Germline V gives CDR1 GTSNPN, CDR2 SVGIG (reference sequence). The CDR3 nucleotides read TGTGCCTGGAGTGTTTCTAGCGGCACGCAGTATTTT. Its protein product is CAWSVSSGTQYF.

J is TRBJ1-1 and V is TRBV13; D is undetermined. There are 19 residues in the CDR3. V was pared by 5 bases and J by 3 bases, with 28 bases between. Looked up from germline, CDR1 is PRHDT and CDR2 is FYEKMQ (reference sequence). The CDR3 DNA follows: TGTGCCAGCAGCGTAGAACCTAAGGTCCCGGGGAGGTTGGACACTGAAGCTTTCTTT. The encoded protein is CASSVEPKVPGRLDTEAFF.

The rearrangement uses TRBV2 and TRBJ2-1; the match to TRBD1 covers 7 bases. This CDR3 has 18 amino acids. J gave up 6 bases and V 3 bases, and 17 bases lay outside the gene matches. CDR1 and CDR2 (germline): SNHLY, FYNNEI. The CDR3: CASSEIPTGSKGGNEQFF. DNA of the CDR3: TGTGCCAGCAGTGAGATACCGACAGGGTCAAAAGGTGGCAATGAGCAGTTCTTC.

This chain joins TRBV9 and TRBJ1-4; weak D call: TRBD1 (6 bases). CDR3 size: 19 residues. The germline V and J ends were trimmed by 0 bases and 4 bases, with 22 bases remaining between them. Germline V gives CDR1 SGDLS, CDR2 YYNGEE. CDR3 loop: CASSVDGQIPNSNNEKLFF. The CDR3 DNA is TGTGCCAGCAGCGTAGATGGACAGATCCCAAACTCTAATAATGAAAAACTGTTTTTT.

The rearrangement links TRBV12-5 to TRBJ2-3; 11 bases match TRBD2. Germline V gene lookup returns CDR1 LGHNT and CDR2 FRNRAP. This CDR3 is built from 14 residues. V shed 5 bases, J shed 8 bases, and the junction held 6 bases outside the gene matches. CDR3 nucleotides: TGTGCTAGTGGTCTAGGGACTAGCGGCTCTACGCAGTATTTT. Amino acid sequence: CASGLGTSGSTQYF.

This chain links TRBV2 with TRBJ2-3; 10 bases are a match to TRBD1. This CDR3 spans 20 amino acids. CDR1 and CDR2 from the germline V gene are SNHLY and FYNNEI. The V and J ends lost 5 bases and 2 bases, in that order; junction bases with no gene match: 19. This CDR3 reads CASSPRRRGQGVAHTDTQYF. DNA for the CDR3: TGTGCCAGCAGTCCCCGCCGGCGTGGACAGGGGGTGGCACACACAGATACGCAGTATTTT.

The chain couples TRBV11-2 to TRBJ1-2; D is ambiguous. CDR1 and CDR2 (germline): SGHAT, FQNNGV. V lost 5 bases and J 4 bases, leaving 8 bases between the germline ends. CDR3 length: 12 residues. CDR3 sequence reads: CASSRDSYGYTF. The CDR3 coding sequence is TGTGCCAGCAGCCGGGATTCCTATGGCTACACCTTC.

The CDR3 loop is CAWSPKDRAFYGYTF. CDR3 DNA sequence: TGTGCCTGGAGTCCAAAGGACAGGGCGTTCTATGGCTACACCTTC. This chain joins TRBV30 and TRBJ1-2; TRBD1 aligns across 8 bases. The CDR3 sequence is 15 residues long. Germline loops: CDR1 GTSNPN, CDR2 SVGIG (reference sequence). The V gene end was trimmed by 2 bases and the J gene end by 4 bases; junction bases not matched to a gene: 9.

This clone showed up just once. This may arise from a read error, as a much more abundant clone is one base away. Other DNA sequences in the same sample also yield this CDR3. The chain combines TRBV6-5 with TRBJ1-1, with D unclear. This CDR3 contains 11 residues. The V gene's germline CDR1 is MNHEY and CDR2 SVGAGI. CDR3 region: CASSRYTEAFF. The CDR3, as DNA: TGTGCCAGCAGCAGGTACACTGAAGCCTTCTTT.

The V call is TRBV30, the J call TRBJ2-3; 8 nucleotides line up with TRBD2. CDR1 and CDR2 (germline): GTSNPN, SVGIG (reference sequence). The CDR3 consists of 16 residues. Trimming removed 8 bases from V and 2 bases from J; junction bases left unmatched: 15. The CDR3 reads CAGQRGSGRTTDTQYF. CDR3 nucleotides: TGTGCCGGTCAGCGGGGCAGCGGGAGAACCACAGATACGCAGTATTTT.

The chain combines TRBV12-5 with TRBJ2-3; 7 bases map to TRBD2. The junction had 7 bases not matched to a gene; V was cut back by 5 bases and J by 2 bases. Germline V gene data show CDR1 as LGHNT and CDR2 as FRNRAP. The CDR3 is made up of 15 amino acids. The CDR3 region has the DNA TGTGCTAGTGGTCCATCTAGCGGCTCCACAGATACGCAGTATTTT. Its protein is CASGPSSGSTDTQYF.

The chain carries TRBV27 and TRBJ2-7; D ambiguous. In germline, CDR1 is MNHEY, CDR2 SMNVEV (reference sequence). The CDR3 is 11 amino acids. With 4 bases removed from V and 7 bases from J, the gap between germline ends came to 8 bases. The CDR3 DNA reads as TGTGCCAGCAGTTCCGTTGGGGAGCAGTACTTC. Its translation: CASSSVGEQYF.